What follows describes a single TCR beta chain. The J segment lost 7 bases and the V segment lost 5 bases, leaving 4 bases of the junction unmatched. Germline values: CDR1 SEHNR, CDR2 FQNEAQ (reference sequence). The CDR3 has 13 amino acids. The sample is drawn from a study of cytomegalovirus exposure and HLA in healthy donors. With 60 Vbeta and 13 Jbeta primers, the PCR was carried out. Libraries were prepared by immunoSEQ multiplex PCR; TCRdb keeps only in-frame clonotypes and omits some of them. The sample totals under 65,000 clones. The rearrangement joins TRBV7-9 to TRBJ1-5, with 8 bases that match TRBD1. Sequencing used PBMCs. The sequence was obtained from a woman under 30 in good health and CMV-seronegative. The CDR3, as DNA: TGTGCCAGCAGCGAGACAGGGGACCAGCCCCAGCATTTT. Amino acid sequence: CASSETGDQPQHF. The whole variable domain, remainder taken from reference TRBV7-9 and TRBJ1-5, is DTGVSQNPRHKITKRGQNVTFRCDPISEHNRLYWYRQTLGQGPEFLTYFQNEAQLEKSRLLSDRFSAERPKGSFSTLEIQRTEQGDSAMYLCASSETGDQPQHFGDGTRLSIL.